This T cell receptor (beta chain) derives from a study of cytomegalovirus exposure and HLA in healthy donors (dated by TCRdb to the late 2010s). Regarding the research as a whole: According to a later analysis, the roughly 130 validation repertoires were produced on the same platform as the approximately 600 repertoires of the first cohort. The study aimed to test whether signatures of past pathogen exposure could be identified by cataloging public T cell receptors. Along with the roughly 670-subject first cohort, a separate validation cohort of over a hundred different subjects was used. High-throughput TCR immunosequencing, statistical association of individual TCRs with disease status, and machine learning were combined to predict cytomegalovirus infection status. What the study reported, not specific to this receptor: Most TCR sequences were seen in very few donors, while some public TCRs were found in many individuals. It was suggested by the authors that the approach could potentially be generalized to other disease states and immunological phenotypes. In the study, about 150 TCR beta chains were listed as associated with cytomegalovirus. The validation cohort had no HLA typing available for a later analysis, so co-occurrence within that cohort was assessed over all 130 or so repertoires. Cytomegalovirus status was reported to be diagnosed by the classifier with high specificity and sensitivity in both the original and validation cohorts. In a later analysis, TCRs clustered in the first cohort were found to also tend to co-occur in the 110 or so validation repertoires, with 94% of cluster scores above 0. Three of the identified cytomegalovirus-associated TCR beta chains were confirmed in vitro to be specific for cytomegalovirus antigens.

To note about this clone: The antigen this receptor binds is unknown. Per-base quality was not reported, and no clone a single base away is much larger than it.

The donors belonged to the validation cohort of around 130 subjects, which was separate from the approximately 700-subject first cohort. The method behind the library was the immunoSEQ multiplex PCR assay. For the original study's pipeline: To diagnose cytomegalovirus status from the catalog of TCR beta chain sequences, a statistical classification framework was built. Here the immuneACCESS table is served through TCRdb, limited to in-frame sequences with V and J called. Missing clones are a known gap in these copies; in checked studies unresolved V genes cover under half, and the rest lacks a known reason. D and trimming come from the DNA, and the V and J calls and clone size come from that table. The sample has more than 250,000 clones on record, approximately 90% of them singletons. The top ten clones comprise 0.75% to 0.85% of the sample. The origin of this receptor is a woman in her late teens or twenties in good health and CMV-seronegative. Sequencing used PBMCs.

At the DNA level, the sequence is TGTGCCAGCAGTCGGGACAGTCACGCCTATGGCTACACCTTC. Translated, this is CASSRDSHAYGYTF. The chain uses TRBV6-5 and TRBJ1-2, with 7 bases aligning to TRBD1. Reading from cysteine to phenylalanine, the CDR3 counts 14 amino acids. Of the read, only the CDR3 DNA is kept; its 42 bases are in frame from base 1. At the junction V is shortened by 5 bases and J by 4 bases; bases outside the gene matches: 7. Looking up the germline V gene yields CDR1 MNHEY and CDR2 SVGAGI.